This entry lists 31 T cell receptor beta chains sequenced from one sample in a study of cytomegalovirus exposure and HLA in healthy donors. The PCR used 60 Vbeta and 13 Jbeta primers. Sequenced by immunoSEQ multiplex PCR; TCRdb stores in-frame clones only, minus some. Of about 120,000 clones in the sample, about three quarters were seen once. Source material: PBMCs. These TCRs come from a woman in her 30s in good health and CMV-seropositive.

This chain connects TRBV15 to TRBJ1-4; possible D gene TRBD1, 5 bases. Trimming took 0 bases from V and 8 from J, leaving 13 bases between them. This CDR3 is built from 15 residues. Germline V CDR1 and CDR2: LNHNV, YYDKDF (reference sequence). The DNA for the CDR3 is TGTGCCACCAGCAGAGATCCTGGGGCCGTCGAAAAACTGTTTTTT. Translating it yields CATSRDPGAVEKLFF.

The V and J genes are TRBV6-5 and TRBJ1-6; D gene uncertain. Germline V gives CDR1 MNHEY, CDR2 SVGAGI. The CDR3 is made up of 16 amino acids. Trimming took off 0 bases at V and 7 bases at J, with 13 bases between the two ends. The CDR3 nucleotides read TGTGCCAGCAGTTACTCGAGGCAATCATACAATTCACCCCTCCACTTT. This encodes CASSYSRQSYNSPLHF.

The chain combines TRBV21-1 with TRBJ2-5; the listed D gene, TRBD2, was not tested against the DNA. TRBV21-1 is noted as a pseudogene. The CDR3 loop spans 17 amino acids. The CDR3 nucleotides read TGTGCCAGCAGCAAAGTGGGGCTAGCGGTAGAACAAGAGACCCAGTACTTC. Translated: CASSKVGLAVEQETQYF.

This rearrangement joins TRBV27 to TRBJ2-5, with a weak D call TRBD2 (7 bases). CDR1 is MNHEY and CDR2 is SMNVEV in the germline V gene (reference sequence). V dropped 5 bases and J dropped 5 bases, with 21 bases sitting between them. The CDR3 contains 16 residues. CDR3 nucleotide sequence: TGTGCCAGCAGTATTTGGATGCGGGGGCCTGTTGAGACCCAGTACTTC. It specifies CASSIWMRGPVETQYF.

V gene TRBV4-3 combines with J gene TRBJ1-1, with D possibly TRBD1 on 6 matching bases. CDR1 is LGHNA, CDR2 YSLEER, per germline. CDR3 length: 16 amino acids. V lost 4 bases and J lost 2, with 17 bases in between. CDR3 sequence: CASSLAGGAINTEAFF. Here the CDR3 DNA reads TGCGCCAGCAGCCTCGCGGGGGGGGCAATAAACACTGAAGCTTTCTTT.

This chain links TRBV5-4 with TRBJ2-5; no clear D. Germline CDR1 and CDR2: SGHNT and YYREEE (reference sequence). V was trimmed by 0 bases and J by 2 bases, leaving 8 bases between them. This CDR3 region has 14 residues. CDR3 nucleotides: TGTGCCAGCAGCTTGGACAGCACGCAAGAGACCCAGTACTTC. Amino acids: CASSLDSTQETQYF.

The CDR3 reads CAISESNLPKYGYTF. The CDR3 DNA reads TGTGCCATCAGTGAGTCGAACCTACCCAAGTATGGCTACACCTTC. The rearrangement joins TRBV10-3 to TRBJ1-2; the D is unclear. Trimming removed 0 bases at V and 5 bases at J, with 13 bases between. The CDR3 contains 15 residues. Germline V gene sequence: CDR1 ENHRY, CDR2 SYGVKD.

The rearrangement uses TRBV29-1 and TRBJ2-1; 8 bases map to TRBD1. The length of the CDR3 is 15 residues. The ends lost 3 bases at V and 0 bases at J; junction bases unmatched: 4. The germline gives CDR1 SQVTM, CDR2 ANQGSEA. CDR3 sequence: CSVDRGLGSYNEQFF. The CDR3 DNA reads as TGCAGCGTTGACAGGGGGCTGGGCTCCTACAATGAGCAGTTCTTC.

This chain links TRBV10-3 with TRBJ1-2, with 8 bases lining up with TRBD1. CDR1 and CDR2 from the germline V gene are ENHRY and SYGVKD. V was pared by 5 bases and J by 6 bases, with 8 bases of the junction left unmatched. CDR3 length equals 14 residues. The CDR3 DNA sequence: TGTGCCATCAGTCCTCGCTCAGGGGGCGATGGCTACACCTTC. This gives the protein CAISPRSGGDGYTF.

The CDR3 loop reads CASSDRTGPRETQYF. Here the CDR3 DNA reads TGTGCCAGCAGCGACCGGACAGGGCCTAGGGAGACCCAGTACTTC. The chain couples TRBV5-5 to TRBJ2-5, with TRBD1 matching over 8 bases. V lost 4 bases to trimming and J lost 5 bases; unmatched junction nucleotides: 10. Germline V gene sequence: CDR1 SGHKS, CDR2 YYEKEE (reference sequence). This CDR3 region has 15 residues.

V and J are TRBV7-9 and TRBJ1-4; TRBD1 matches at 7 bases. Germline V CDR1 and CDR2: SEHNR, FQNEAQ (reference sequence). CDR3 length equals 14 residues. V gave up 2 bases and J gave up 8 bases; unmatched junction bases: 5. CDR3 nucleotide sequence: TGTGCCAGCAGCTTACAGGGGGACGGAGAAAAACTGTTTTTT. This codes for CASSLQGDGEKLFF.

This chain links TRBV29-1 with TRBJ2-1, with TRBD1 identical over 9 bases. CDR3 length: 13 amino acids. Per germline, CDR1 SQVTM and CDR2 ANQGSEA. With 3 bases clipped from V and 8 bases from J, the junction kept 5 bases outside the gene matches. The CDR3 sequence: CSVDGTGSHEQFF. Here the CDR3 DNA reads TGCAGCGTTGACGGGACAGGGTCGCATGAGCAGTTCTTC.

This chain links TRBV6-5 with TRBJ1-1, with a tentative D call TRBD1 (5 bases). V was pared by 2 bases and J by 1 base, with 11 bases between. This CDR3 has 15 amino acids. Germline CDR1 is MNHEY and CDR2 is SVGAGI. The CDR3 spells CASSYGARANTEAFF. Written as DNA, the CDR3 is TGTGCCAGCAGTTACGGGGCCAGGGCGAACACTGAAGCTTTCTTT.

The genes are TRBV6-1 and TRBJ1-6, with 9 bases identical to TRBD1. Looked up from germline, CDR1 is MNHNS and CDR2 is SASEGT. The ends lost 5 bases at V and 10 bases at J; junction bases unmatched: 9. There are 15 residues in the CDR3. CDR3: CASSPDRGIWSPLHF. CDR3 in DNA: TGTGCCAGCAGTCCCGACAGGGGGATATGGTCACCCCTCCACTTT.

The chain links TRBV7-2 to TRBJ2-5; D gene uncertain. Germline CDR1 and CDR2: SGHTA and FQGNSA. The CDR3 has 13 amino acids. V lost 4 bases, J lost 0 bases, and 6 bases lay in between. Here the CDR3 reads CASSSPNQETQYF. The CDR3 nucleotides read TGTGCCAGCAGCTCCCCTAACCAAGAGACCCAGTACTTC.

The rearrangement uses TRBV28 and TRBJ2-1; tentative D call: TRBD2 (5 bases). CDR1 is MDHEN, CDR2 SYDVKM, per germline. The CDR3 loop spans 13 amino acids. Deletions cut 5 bases from V and 13 bases from J, with 18 bases between. DNA for the CDR3: TGTGCCAGCAGTAGAGGACTGCCAGGCCCTCAGTTCTTC. Its protein product is CASSRGLPGPQFF.

This chain links TRBV28 with TRBJ2-6; 8 bases fit TRBD1. Trimming cost V 0 bases and J 1 base; bases outside gene matches: 8. This CDR3 is 19 amino acids long. CDR1 MDHEN and CDR2 SYDVKM come from the germline V gene. The CDR3 protein is CASSLWGGQGRSGANVLTF. The CDR3 DNA reads TGTGCCAGCAGTTTATGGGGCGGACAGGGAAGGTCTGGGGCCAACGTCCTGACTTTC.

The rearrangement joins TRBV27 to TRBJ1-5, with unresolved D. Germline loops: CDR1 MNHEY, CDR2 SMNVEV (reference sequence). Trimming left V 4 bases short and J 1 base short, with 8 bases between. CDR3 length: 14 amino acids. The CDR3 reads CASSSGLSNQPQHF. In nucleotides, the CDR3 is TGTGCCAGCAGTTCCGGACTCAGCAATCAGCCCCAGCATTTT.

The rearrangement uses TRBV27 and TRBJ2-7, with TRBD1 matching over 7 bases. Germline-derived CDR1 and CDR2 are MNHEY and SMNVEV (reference sequence). The CDR3 totals 14 residues. Unmatched junction bases numbered 10, after V lost 8 bases and J lost 3 bases. The CDR3 coding sequence is TGTGCCAGCGGCAGGGACAGAGGAGGCTACGAGCAGTACTTC. Its translation: CASGRDRGGYEQYF.

As DNA, the CDR3 is TGTGCCAGCAGTCATAGCGGGGGGGCCCAAAGCTCCTACAATGAGCAGTTCTTC. Translating gives CASSHSGGAQSSYNEQFF. The V call is TRBV13, the J call TRBJ2-1; TRBD2 matches 11 bases. Unmatched junction bases numbered 10, after V lost 6 bases and J lost 0 bases. The CDR3 spans 18 residues. Germline CDR1 is PRHDT and CDR2 is FYEKMQ (reference sequence).

The table lists this clone with a few counts. CDR3 in DNA: TGTGCCAGCAGTCCCGGTCGCACGTCCTATAATTCACCCCTCCACTTT. Translated: CASSPGRTSYNSPLHF. The J gene is TRBJ1-6, the V gene TRBV28; D is unclear. CDR3 size: 16 residues. Trimming took 5 bases from V and 1 from J, leaving 12 bases between them. Germline loops: CDR1 MDHEN, CDR2 SYDVKM. The full variable domain, completed using reference TRBV28 and TRBJ1-6, is DVKVTQSSRYLVKRTGEKVFLECVQDMDHENMFWYRQDPGLGLRLIYFSYDVKMKEKGDIPEGYSVSREKKERFSLILESASTNQTSMYLCASSPGRTSYNSPLHFGNGTRLTVT.

The chain carries TRBV5-1 and TRBJ2-3; D not resolved. Germline CDR1 is SGHRS and CDR2 is YFSETQ. Trimming took off 4 bases at V and 0 bases at J, with 12 bases between the two ends. The CDR3 totals 15 residues. Here the CDR3 DNA reads TGCGCCAGCAGCCCAACACCTTTTAGCACAGATACGCAGTATTTT. This codes for CASSPTPFSTDTQYF.

The chain links TRBV4-3 to TRBJ2-1; tentative D call: TRBD2 (6 bases). The CDR3 extends over 13 amino acids. From germline, CDR1 is LGHNA and CDR2 YSLEER. V lost 0 bases, J lost 10 bases, and 10 bases lay in between. The CDR3 sequence is CASSQDSRGEQFF. The CDR3 DNA is TGCGCCAGCAGCCAAGATAGCCGGGGGGAGCAGTTCTTC.

The J gene is TRBJ2-1, the V gene TRBV4-1; the D is unclear. The CDR3 runs to 15 residues. CDR1 is MGHRA, CDR2 YSYEKL, per germline. V lost 1 base and J lost 3, with 10 bases in between. CDR3 in amino acids: CASSQGQAHYNEQFF. The CDR3 bases are TGCGCCAGCAGCCAAGGGCAGGCGCACTACAATGAGCAGTTCTTC.

V and J are TRBV7-3 and TRBJ2-1; the match to TRBD1 covers 8 bases. V gave up 2 bases and J gave up 3 bases; unmatched junction bases: 6. This CDR3 region has 16 residues. Germline V gene data show CDR1 as SGHTA and CDR2 as FQGTGA. CDR3 sequence (DNA): TGTGCCAGCAGCTTAGGGGCAGGGGGCAACTACAATGAGCAGTTCTTC. Translated: CASSLGAGGNYNEQFF. Drawing the rest from reference TRBV7-3 and TRBJ2-1, the complete variable domain is GAGVSQTPSNKVTEKGKYVELRCDPISGHTALYWYRQSLGQGPEFLIYFQGTGAADDSGLPNDRFFAVRPEGSVSTLKIQRTERGDSAVYLCASSLGAGGNYNEQFFGPGTRLTVL.

About this clone itself: This sample includes further DNA sequences coding for the same CDR3. The CDR3 nucleotides read TGTGCCAGCAGCGCCGGGACTAGCGGGGTAGCCTACGAGCAGTACTTC. Translated, it gives CASSAGTSGVAYEQYF. This chain joins TRBV7-8 and TRBJ2-7; TRBD2 agrees at 13 bases. The CDR3 loop spans 16 amino acids. The trim removed 5 bases at V and 2 bases at J, leaving 6 bases unmatched. The germline gives CDR1 SGHVS, CDR2 FQNEAQ.

The chain joins TRBV19 to TRBJ1-4; D gene uncertain. CDR3 length: 14 residues. Trimming shortened V by 7 bases and J by 7 bases, and 16 bases separated the two germline ends. CDR1 and CDR2 (germline): LNHDA, SQIVND (reference sequence). As DNA, the CDR3 is TGTGCCAGTAACGCGGCCGGGATTTCTGAAAAACTGTTTTTT. Its protein product is CASNAAGISEKLFF.

This chain joins TRBV5-1 and TRBJ1-1; possible D gene TRBD1, 5 bases. This CDR3 is 15 amino acids long. Germline assignment: CDR1 SGHRS and CDR2 YFSETQ. The V end lost 1 base, the J end lost 2 bases, and 12 bases lay between the germline ends. CDR3 nucleotide sequence: TGCGCCAGCAGCTTGACAGGCGTCTTTAACACTGAAGCTTTCTTT. Amino acid sequence: CASSLTGVFNTEAFF.

The chain is built from TRBV7-6 and TRBJ2-7; D is possibly TRBD2 (5 bases). Germline V lookup: CDR1 SGHVS, CDR2 FNYEAQ. The CDR3 has 12 amino acids. V lost 2 bases and J lost 4, with 6 bases in between. CDR3 amino acids: CASSLPGYEQYF. In DNA, the CDR3 is TGTGCCAGCAGCTTACCGGGGTACGAGCAGTACTTC.

The chain links TRBV4-1 to TRBJ1-2; TRBD1 matches at 8 bases. V shed 1 base and J 5 bases; nucleotides not matched to a gene: 6. The germline V gene has CDR1 MGHRA and CDR2 YSYEKL. The CDR3 length is 15 residues. This chain's CDR3 is CASSQVGDRLYGYTF. CDR3 nucleotide sequence: TGCGCCAGCAGCCAAGTGGGGGACAGGCTGTATGGCTACACCTTC.

In its sample, this clone was seen a few times. The V call is TRBV6-5, the J call TRBJ1-2; weak D call: TRBD1 (5 bases). Germline V gene sequence: CDR1 MNHEY, CDR2 SVGAGI. This CDR3 region has 14 residues. V gave up 0 bases and J gave up 4 bases, with 9 bases separating them. The CDR3 sequence is CASSYSRQGYGYTF. CDR3 in DNA: TGTGCCAGCAGTTACTCGAGGCAGGGCTATGGCTACACCTTC.